This T cell receptor (beta chain) originates from a study of blood T cell repertoires in COVID-19. Study overall: Researchers got acute and convalescent COVID-19 samples from the United States, Italy and Spain. Sources were T cells, B-cell-depleted T cells, or PBMCs; the material itself was cDNA or gDNA.

This clone is a singleton in its sample. In the original processing: Using reference gene primer amplification, nucleated cell counts were estimated. Assay used: immunoSEQ multiplex PCR; TCRdb lists only in-frame clones, some missing. The V and J calls and clone size were taken over from that table, and D and trimming were inferred from the DNA. Seen here are about 250,000 clones, roughly 89% observed once, and the top ten hold roughly 0.8%. This CDR3 comprises 12 residues. Germline V lookup: CDR1 SGDLS, CDR2 YYNGEE. Trimming cost V 3 bases and J 7 bases, with 10 bases left between them. The sequenced sample was peripheral blood. The TCR sequence derives from a man younger than 45 with acute or convalescent COVID-19. The chain employs TRBV9 and TRBJ1-1; TRBD1 might be the D (6 bases). DNA of the CDR3: TGTGCCAGCAGCGGCAAGGGGGTTGAAGCTTTCTTT. Its translation is CASSGKGVEAFF.